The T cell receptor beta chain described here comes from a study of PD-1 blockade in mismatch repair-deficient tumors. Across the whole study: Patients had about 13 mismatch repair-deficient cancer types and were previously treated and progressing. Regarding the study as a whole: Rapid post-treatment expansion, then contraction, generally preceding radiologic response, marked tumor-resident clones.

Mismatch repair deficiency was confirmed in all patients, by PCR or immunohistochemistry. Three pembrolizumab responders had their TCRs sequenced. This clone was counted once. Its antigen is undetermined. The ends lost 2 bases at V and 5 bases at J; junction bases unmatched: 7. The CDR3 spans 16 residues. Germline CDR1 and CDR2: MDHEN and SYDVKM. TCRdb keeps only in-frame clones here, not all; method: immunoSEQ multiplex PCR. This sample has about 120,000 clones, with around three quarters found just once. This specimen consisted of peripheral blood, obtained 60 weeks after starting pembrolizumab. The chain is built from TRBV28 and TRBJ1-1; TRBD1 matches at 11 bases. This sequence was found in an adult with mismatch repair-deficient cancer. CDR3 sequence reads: CASSLPDRGRRTEAFF. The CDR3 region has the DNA TGTGCCAGCAGTTTACCGGACAGGGGGCGAAGAACTGAAGCTTTCTTT.